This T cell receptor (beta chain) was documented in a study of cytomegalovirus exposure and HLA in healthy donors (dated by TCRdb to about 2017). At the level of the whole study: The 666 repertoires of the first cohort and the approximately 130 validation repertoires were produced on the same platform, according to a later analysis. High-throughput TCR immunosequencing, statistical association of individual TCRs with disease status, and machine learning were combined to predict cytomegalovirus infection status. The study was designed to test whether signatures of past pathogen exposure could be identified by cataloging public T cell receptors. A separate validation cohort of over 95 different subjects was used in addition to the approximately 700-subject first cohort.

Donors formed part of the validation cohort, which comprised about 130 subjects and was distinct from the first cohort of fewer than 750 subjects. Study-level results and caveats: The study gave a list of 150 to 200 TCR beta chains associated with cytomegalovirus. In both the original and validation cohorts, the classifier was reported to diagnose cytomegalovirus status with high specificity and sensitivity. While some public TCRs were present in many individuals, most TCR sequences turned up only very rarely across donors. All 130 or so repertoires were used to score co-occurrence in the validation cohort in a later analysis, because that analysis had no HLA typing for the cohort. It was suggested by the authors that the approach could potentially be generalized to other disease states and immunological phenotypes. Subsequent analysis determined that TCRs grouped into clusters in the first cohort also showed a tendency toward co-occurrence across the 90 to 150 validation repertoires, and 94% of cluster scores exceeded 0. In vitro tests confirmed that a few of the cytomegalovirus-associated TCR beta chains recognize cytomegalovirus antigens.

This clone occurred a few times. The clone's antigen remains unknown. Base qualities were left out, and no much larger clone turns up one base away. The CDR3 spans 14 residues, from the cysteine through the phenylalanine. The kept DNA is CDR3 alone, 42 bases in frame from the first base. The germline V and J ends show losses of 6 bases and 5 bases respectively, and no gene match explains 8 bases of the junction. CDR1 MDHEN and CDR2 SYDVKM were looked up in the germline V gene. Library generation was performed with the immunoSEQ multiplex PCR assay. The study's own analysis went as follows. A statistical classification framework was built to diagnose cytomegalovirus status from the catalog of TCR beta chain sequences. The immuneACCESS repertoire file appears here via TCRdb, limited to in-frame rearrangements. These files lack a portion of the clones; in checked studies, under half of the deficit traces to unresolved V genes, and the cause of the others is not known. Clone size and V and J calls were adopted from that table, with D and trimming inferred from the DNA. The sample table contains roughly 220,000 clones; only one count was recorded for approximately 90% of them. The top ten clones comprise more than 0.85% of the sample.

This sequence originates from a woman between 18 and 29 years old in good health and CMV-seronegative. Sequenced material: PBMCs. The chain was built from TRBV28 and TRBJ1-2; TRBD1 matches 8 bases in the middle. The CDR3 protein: CASRFQGAGYGYTF. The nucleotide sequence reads TGTGCCAGCAGATTCCAGGGGGCTGGATATGGCTACACCTTC.